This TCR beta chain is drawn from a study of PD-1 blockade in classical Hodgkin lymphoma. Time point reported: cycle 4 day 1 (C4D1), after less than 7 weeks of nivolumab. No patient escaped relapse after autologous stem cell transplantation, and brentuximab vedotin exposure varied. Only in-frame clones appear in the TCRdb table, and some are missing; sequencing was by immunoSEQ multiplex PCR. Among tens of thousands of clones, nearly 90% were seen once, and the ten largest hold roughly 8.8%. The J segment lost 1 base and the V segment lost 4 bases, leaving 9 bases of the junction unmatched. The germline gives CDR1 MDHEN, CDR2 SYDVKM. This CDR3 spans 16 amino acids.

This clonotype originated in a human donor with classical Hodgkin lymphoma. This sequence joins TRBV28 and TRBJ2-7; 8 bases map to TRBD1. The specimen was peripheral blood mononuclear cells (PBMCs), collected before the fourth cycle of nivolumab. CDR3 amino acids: CASSSSSRDRSYEQYF. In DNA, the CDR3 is TGTGCCAGCAGTTCCTCGTCCCGGGACAGGTCCTACGAGCAGTACTTC.